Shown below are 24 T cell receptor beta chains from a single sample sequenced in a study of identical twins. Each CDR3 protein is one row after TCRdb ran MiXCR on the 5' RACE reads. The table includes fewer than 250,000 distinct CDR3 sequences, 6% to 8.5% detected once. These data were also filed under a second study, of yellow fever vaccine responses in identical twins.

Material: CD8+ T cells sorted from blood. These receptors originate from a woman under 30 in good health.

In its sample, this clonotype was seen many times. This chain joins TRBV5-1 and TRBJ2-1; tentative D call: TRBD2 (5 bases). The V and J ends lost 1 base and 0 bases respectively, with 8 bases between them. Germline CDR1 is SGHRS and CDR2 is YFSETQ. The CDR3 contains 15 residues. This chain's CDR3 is CASSLKTNSYNEQFF. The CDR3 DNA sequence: TGCGCCAGCAGCTTGAAGACTAACTCCTACAATGAGCAGTTCTTC.

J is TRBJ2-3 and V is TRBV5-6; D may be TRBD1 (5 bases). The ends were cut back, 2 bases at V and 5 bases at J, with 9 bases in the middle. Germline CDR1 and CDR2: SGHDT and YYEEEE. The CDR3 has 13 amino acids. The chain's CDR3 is CASSFSREDTQYF. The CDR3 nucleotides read TGTGCCAGCAGCTTCTCCAGGGAAGATACGCAGTATTTT.

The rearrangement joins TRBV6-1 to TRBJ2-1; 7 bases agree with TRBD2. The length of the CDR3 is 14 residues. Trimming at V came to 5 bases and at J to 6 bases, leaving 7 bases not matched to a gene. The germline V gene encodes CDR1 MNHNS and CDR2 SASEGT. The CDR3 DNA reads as TGTGCCAGCAGTACGCTTGGGGGGGGCAATGAGCAGTTCTTC. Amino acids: CASSTLGGGNEQFF.

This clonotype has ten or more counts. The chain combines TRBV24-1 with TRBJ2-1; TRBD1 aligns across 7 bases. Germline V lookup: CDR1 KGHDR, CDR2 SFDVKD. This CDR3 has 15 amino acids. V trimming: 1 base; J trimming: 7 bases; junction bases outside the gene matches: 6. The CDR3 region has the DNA TGTGCCACCAGTGATTTTGAGACAGGGTCAAATGAGCAGTTCTTC. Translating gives CATSDFETGSNEQFF.

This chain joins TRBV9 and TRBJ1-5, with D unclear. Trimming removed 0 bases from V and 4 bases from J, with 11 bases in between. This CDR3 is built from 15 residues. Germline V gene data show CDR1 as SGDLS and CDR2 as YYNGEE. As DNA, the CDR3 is TGTGCCAGCAGCGTAGACGGCAGAAGGAATCAGCCCCAGCATTTT. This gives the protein CASSVDGRRNQPQHF.

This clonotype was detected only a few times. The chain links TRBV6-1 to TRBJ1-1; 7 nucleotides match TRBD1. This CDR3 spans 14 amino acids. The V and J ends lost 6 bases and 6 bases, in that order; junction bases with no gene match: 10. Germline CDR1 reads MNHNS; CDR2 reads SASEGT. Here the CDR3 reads CASSPLDRVAEAFF. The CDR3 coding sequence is TGTGCCAGCAGCCCTCTTGACAGGGTCGCTGAAGCTTTCTTT.

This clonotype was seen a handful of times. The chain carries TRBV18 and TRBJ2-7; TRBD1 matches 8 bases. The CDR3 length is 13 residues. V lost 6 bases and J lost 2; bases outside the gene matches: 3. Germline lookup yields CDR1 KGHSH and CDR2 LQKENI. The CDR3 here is CASSWDRTYEQYF. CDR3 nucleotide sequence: TGTGCCAGCTCTTGGGACAGGACCTACGAGCAGTACTTC. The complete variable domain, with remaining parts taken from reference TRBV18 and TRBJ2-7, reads NAGVMQNPRHLVRRRGQEARLRCSPMKGHSHVYWYRQLPEEGLKFMVYLQKENIIDESGMPKERFSAEFPKEGPSILRIQQVVRGDSAAYFCASSWDRTYEQYFGPGTRLTVT.

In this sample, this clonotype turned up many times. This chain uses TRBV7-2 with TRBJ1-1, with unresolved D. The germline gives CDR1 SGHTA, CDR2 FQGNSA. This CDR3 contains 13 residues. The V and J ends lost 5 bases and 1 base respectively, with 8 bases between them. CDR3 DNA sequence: TGTGCCAGCAGCCCGGACTGGAACACTGAAGCTTTCTTT. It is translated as CASSPDWNTEAFF. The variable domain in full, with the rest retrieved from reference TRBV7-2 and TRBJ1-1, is GAGVSQSPSNKVTEKGKDVELRCDPISGHTALYWYRQSLGQGLEFLIYFQGNSAPDKSGLPSDRFSAERTGGSVSTLTIQRTQQEDSAVYLCASSPDWNTEAFFGQGTRLTVV.

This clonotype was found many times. In nucleotides, the CDR3 is TGTGCCAGCAGCCAAGATCAGGCTAGCGGGGTGGATGAGCAGTTCTTC. It translates to CASSQDQASGVDEQFF. V is TRBV4-2 and J is TRBJ2-1, with 9 nucleotides matching TRBD2. J gave up 8 bases and V 0 bases, and 8 bases lay outside the gene matches. This CDR3 has 16 residues. Germline values: CDR1 LGHNA, CDR2 YNFKEQ.

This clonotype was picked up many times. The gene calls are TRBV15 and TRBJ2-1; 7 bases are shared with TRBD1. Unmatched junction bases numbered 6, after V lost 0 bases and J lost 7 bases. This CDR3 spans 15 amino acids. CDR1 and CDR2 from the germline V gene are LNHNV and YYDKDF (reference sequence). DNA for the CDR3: TGTGCCACCAGCAGAGATCGGGCAGGGGGAAATGAGCAGTTCTTC. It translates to CATSRDRAGGNEQFF.

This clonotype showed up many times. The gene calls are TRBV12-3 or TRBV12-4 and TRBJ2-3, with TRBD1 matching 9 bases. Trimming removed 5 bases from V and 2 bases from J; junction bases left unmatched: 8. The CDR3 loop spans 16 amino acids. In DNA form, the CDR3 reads TGTGCCAGCAGTCCCGATGGGACAGGGATCACAGATACGCAGTATTTT. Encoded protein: CASSPDGTGITDTQYF.

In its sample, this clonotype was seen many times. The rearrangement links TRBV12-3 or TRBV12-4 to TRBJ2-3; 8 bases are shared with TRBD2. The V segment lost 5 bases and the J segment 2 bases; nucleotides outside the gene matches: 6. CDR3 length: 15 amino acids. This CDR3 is CASSPGTSSTDTQYF. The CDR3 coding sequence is TGTGCCAGCAGTCCCGGGACTAGTTCCACAGATACGCAGTATTTT.

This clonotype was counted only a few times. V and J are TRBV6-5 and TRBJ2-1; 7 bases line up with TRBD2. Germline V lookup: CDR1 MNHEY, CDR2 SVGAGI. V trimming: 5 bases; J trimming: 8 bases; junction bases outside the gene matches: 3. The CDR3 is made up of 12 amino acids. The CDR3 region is CASSRAGDEQFF. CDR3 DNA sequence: TGTGCCAGCAGTCGGGCGGGAGATGAGCAGTTCTTC.

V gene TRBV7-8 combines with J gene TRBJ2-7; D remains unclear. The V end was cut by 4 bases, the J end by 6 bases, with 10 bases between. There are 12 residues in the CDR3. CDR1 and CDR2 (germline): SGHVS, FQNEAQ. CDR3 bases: TGTGCCAGCAGCTCGCGACCGGGCGAGCAGTACTTC. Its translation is CASSSRPGEQYF.

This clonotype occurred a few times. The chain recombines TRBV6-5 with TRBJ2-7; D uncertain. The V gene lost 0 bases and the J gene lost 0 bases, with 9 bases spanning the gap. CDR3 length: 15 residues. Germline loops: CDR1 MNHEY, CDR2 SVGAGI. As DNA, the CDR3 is TGTGCCAGCAGTTACTCCAACGGTGGCTCCTACGAGCAGTACTTC. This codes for CASSYSNGGSYEQYF.

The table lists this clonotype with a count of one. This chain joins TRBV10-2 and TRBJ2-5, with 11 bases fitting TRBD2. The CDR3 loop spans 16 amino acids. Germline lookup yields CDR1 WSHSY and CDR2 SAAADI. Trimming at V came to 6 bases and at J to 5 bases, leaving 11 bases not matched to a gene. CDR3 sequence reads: CASRGPSGGPGETQYF. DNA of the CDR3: TGCGCCAGCAGGGGGCCTAGCGGGGGGCCGGGGGAGACCCAGTACTTC.

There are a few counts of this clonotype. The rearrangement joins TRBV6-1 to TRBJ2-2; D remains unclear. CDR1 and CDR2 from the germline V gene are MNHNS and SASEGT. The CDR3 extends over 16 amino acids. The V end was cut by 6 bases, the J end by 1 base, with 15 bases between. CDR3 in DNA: TGTGCCAGCAGCAAGGGCGAAGCCCTGAACACCGGGGAGCTGTTTTTT. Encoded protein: CASSKGEALNTGELFF.

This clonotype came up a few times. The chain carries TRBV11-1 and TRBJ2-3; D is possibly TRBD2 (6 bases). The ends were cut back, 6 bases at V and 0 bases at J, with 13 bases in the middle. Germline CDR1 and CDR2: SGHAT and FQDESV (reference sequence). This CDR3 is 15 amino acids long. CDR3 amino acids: CASSLRESSTDTQYF. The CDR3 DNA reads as TGTGCCAGCAGTCTCCGGGAGTCTAGCACAGATACGCAGTATTTT.

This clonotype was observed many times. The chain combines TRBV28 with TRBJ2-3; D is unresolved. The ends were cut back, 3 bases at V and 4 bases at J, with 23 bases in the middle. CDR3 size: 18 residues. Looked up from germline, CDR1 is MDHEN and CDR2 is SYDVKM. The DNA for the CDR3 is TGTGCCAGCAGTTTTATGATTGGAAAAAGCTTTTGGGCAGATACGCAGTATTTT. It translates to CASSFMIGKSFWADTQYF.

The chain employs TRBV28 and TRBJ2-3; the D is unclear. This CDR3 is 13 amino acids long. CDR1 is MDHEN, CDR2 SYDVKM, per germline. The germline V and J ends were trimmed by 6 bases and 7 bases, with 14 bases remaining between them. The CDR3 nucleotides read TGTGCCAGCAGACCCACTGACTGGCATACGCAGTATTTT. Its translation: CASRPTDWHTQYF.

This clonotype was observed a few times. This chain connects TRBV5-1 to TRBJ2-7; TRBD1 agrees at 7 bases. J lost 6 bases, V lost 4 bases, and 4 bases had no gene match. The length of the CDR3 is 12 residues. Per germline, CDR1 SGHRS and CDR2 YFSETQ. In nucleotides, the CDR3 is TGCGCCAGCAGCCCTGGGACAGTCGAGCAGTACTTC. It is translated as CASSPGTVEQYF.

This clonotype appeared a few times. CDR3 region: CATSGGTGELFF. The CDR3 DNA reads as TGTGCCACCTCGGGCGGGACCGGGGAGCTGTTTTTT. The chain has TRBV2 and TRBJ2-2; TRBD2 is a possible D gene (5 bases). CDR3 length equals 12 residues. The ends were cut back, 10 bases at V and 5 bases at J, with 11 bases in the middle. Looked up from germline, CDR1 is SNHLY and CDR2 is FYNNEI.

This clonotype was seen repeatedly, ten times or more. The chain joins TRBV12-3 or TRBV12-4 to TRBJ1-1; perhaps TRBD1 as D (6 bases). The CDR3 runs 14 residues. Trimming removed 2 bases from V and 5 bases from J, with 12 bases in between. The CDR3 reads CASSLTRGTTEAFF. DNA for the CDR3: TGTGCCAGCAGTTTAACTCGGGGGACAACTGAAGCTTTCTTT.

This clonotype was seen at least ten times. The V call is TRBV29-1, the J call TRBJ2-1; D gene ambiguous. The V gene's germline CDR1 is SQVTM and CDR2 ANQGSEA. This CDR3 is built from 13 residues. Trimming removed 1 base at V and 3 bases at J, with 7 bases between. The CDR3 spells CSVEVGVYNEQFF. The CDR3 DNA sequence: TGCAGCGTTGAAGTGGGCGTCTACAATGAGCAGTTCTTC.